The 9 T cell receptor beta chains below come from one sample, sequenced in a study of neurological immune-mediated disorders. TCRdb re-derived calls from the 5' RACE reads in MiXCR, one entry per CDR3 protein. Among some 60,000 distinct CDR3 sequences, 3% to 4% were seen once, and the ten largest hold 2.2%. The sequenced material came from PBMCs. The receptors were gathered from a woman aged 45-65 years with multiple sclerosis.

This clonotype was observed a handful of times. The gene calls are TRBV11-2 and TRBJ2-1; a possible D gene is TRBD1 (6 bases). The V gene lost 3 bases and the J gene lost 7 bases, with 13 bases spanning the gap. The germline CDR1 and CDR2 sequences are SGHAT and FQNNGV. This CDR3 region has 14 residues. In DNA form, the CDR3 reads TGTGCCAGCAGCTTGGGATCACAGGGAAATGAGCAGTTCTTC. Residues: CASSLGSQGNEQFF.

In its sample, this clonotype was seen many times. The V call is TRBV3-1, the J call TRBJ2-1, with D perhaps matching TRBD1 (5 bases). This CDR3 comprises 13 residues. Germline V CDR1 and CDR2: LGHDT, YNNKEL (reference sequence). With 2 bases removed from V and 9 bases from J, the gap between germline ends came to 11 bases. CDR3 protein: CASSQRAGLEQFF. In nucleotides, the CDR3 is TGTGCCAGCAGCCAACGGGCAGGGCTTGAGCAGTTCTTC.

This clonotype has ten or more counts. This rearrangement joins TRBV15 to TRBJ2-7; no definite D call. CDR1 and CDR2 from the germline V gene are LNHNV and YYDKDF (reference sequence). Trimming pared 4 bases from V and 2 bases from J, leaving 21 bases between. This CDR3 has 17 residues. The CDR3 nucleotides are TGTGCCACCAGCAAAGCCACGTCCCGGGCTGCGACCTACGAGCAGTACTTC. Translation: CATSKATSRAATYEQYF. Filled out from reference TRBV15 and TRBJ2-7, the complete variable domain reads DAMVIQNPRYQVTQFGKPVTLSCSQTLNHNVMYWYQQKSSQAPKLLFHYYDKDFNNEADTPDNFQSRRPNTSFCFLDIRSPGLGDTAMYLCATSKATSRAATYEQYFGPGTRLTVT.

At least ten counts were recorded for this clonotype. V is TRBV4-3 and J is TRBJ2-7; 8 nucleotides line up with TRBD1. CDR3 length equals 15 residues. V was pared by 1 base and J by 6 bases, with 8 bases of the junction left unmatched. Germline CDR1 LGHNA, CDR2 YSLEER. CDR3 protein: CASSQAQGAPGEQYF. As DNA, the CDR3 is TGCGCCAGCAGCCAAGCTCAGGGGGCGCCCGGCGAGCAGTACTTC.

In this sample, this clonotype turned up many times. The rearrangement uses TRBV7-3 and TRBJ1-5; D uncertain. Germline V gene lookup returns CDR1 SGHTA and CDR2 FQGTGA. V was clipped by 1 base and J by 4 bases, with 5 bases between them. CDR3 length: 13 residues. Here the CDR3 reads CASSLNANQPQHF. CDR3 in DNA: TGTGCCAGCAGCTTAAATGCTAATCAGCCCCAGCATTTT.

There are many counts of this clonotype. The V and J genes are TRBV4-3 and TRBJ2-6; 8 nucleotides agree with TRBD2. Germline CDR1 reads LGHNA; CDR2 reads YSLEER. V shed 0 bases and J 12 bases; nucleotides not matched to a gene: 4. This CDR3 is 14 amino acids long. For the CDR3, the DNA is TGCGCCAGCAGCCAAGATTCGGGGGGGAGCGTCCTGACTTTC. As protein: CASSQDSGGSVLTF.

The chain recombines TRBV4-3 with TRBJ1-1; tentatively, D is TRBD1 (6 bases). Trimming left V 3 bases short and J 11 bases short, with 19 bases between. This CDR3 region has 14 residues. CDR1 is LGHNA, CDR2 YSLEER, per germline. For the CDR3, the DNA is TGCGCCAGCAGCCACCTCGAACAGGGAGGCCGGGCTTTCTTT. It is translated as CASSHLEQGGRAFF.

This clonotype was counted ten times or more. The chain employs TRBV10-3 and TRBJ1-1; no clear D. Per germline, CDR1 ENHRY and CDR2 SYGVKD. The CDR3 totals 13 residues. Trimming took off 11 bases at V and 0 bases at J, with 13 bases between the two ends. The CDR3 spells CAVKRTMNTEAFF. CDR3 DNA sequence: TGTGCCGTCAAGAGGACTATGAACACTGAAGCTTTCTTT.

The sample holds many counts of this clonotype. The rearrangement uses TRBV29-1 and TRBJ2-5; TRBD1 or TRBD2 may be the D gene (5 bases each). Germline V gene lookup returns CDR1 SQVTM and CDR2 ANQGSEA. The CDR3 spans 14 residues. V was clipped by 3 bases and J by 4 bases, with 15 bases between them. The CDR3 sequence is CSVDFQGPAETQYF. The CDR3 DNA is TGCAGCGTTGATTTTCAGGGACCAGCAGAGACCCAGTACTTC.